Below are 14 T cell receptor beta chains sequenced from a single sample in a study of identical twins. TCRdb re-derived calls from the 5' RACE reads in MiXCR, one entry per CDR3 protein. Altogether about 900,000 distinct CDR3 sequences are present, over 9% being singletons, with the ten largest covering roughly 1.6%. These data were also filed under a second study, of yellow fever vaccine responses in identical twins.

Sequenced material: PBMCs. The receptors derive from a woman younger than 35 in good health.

The CDR3 spells CASSPHRETQYF. The CDR3 region has the DNA TGTGCCAGCAGCCCACATCGGGAGACCCAGTACTTC. The chain employs TRBV7-6 and TRBJ2-5; D remains unclear. Trimming stripped 5 bases from V and 5 bases from J, with 9 bases between. The CDR3 is 12 residues long. Germline V gene lookup returns CDR1 SGHVS and CDR2 FNYEAQ.

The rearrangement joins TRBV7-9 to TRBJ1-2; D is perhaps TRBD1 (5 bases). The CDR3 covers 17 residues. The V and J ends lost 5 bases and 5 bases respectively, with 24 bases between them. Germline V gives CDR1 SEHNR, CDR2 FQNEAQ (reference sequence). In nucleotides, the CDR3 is TGTGCCAGCAGCCCGCCGGCTTCCGGGGGAGTTGGGTATGGCTACACCTTC. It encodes CASSPPASGGVGYGYTF.

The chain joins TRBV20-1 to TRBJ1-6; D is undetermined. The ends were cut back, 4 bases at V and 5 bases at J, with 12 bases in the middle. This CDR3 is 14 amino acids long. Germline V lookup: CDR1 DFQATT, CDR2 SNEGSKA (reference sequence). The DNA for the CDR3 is TGCAGTGCTACCCTGGGAGTAGATAATTCACCCCTCCACTTT. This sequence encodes CSATLGVDNSPLHF.

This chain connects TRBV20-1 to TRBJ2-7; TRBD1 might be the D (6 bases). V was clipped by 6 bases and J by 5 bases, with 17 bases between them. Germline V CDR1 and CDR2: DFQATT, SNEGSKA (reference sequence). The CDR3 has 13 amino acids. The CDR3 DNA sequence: TGCAGTGCAATTAAGGACAGAAAGGACGAGCAGTACTTC. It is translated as CSAIKDRKDEQYF.

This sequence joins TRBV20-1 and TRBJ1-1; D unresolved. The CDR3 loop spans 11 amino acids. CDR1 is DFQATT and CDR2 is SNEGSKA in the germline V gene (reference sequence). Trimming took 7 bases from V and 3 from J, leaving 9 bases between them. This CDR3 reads CSVLTYTEAFF. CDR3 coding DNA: TGCAGTGTTCTTACCTACACTGAAGCTTTCTTT.

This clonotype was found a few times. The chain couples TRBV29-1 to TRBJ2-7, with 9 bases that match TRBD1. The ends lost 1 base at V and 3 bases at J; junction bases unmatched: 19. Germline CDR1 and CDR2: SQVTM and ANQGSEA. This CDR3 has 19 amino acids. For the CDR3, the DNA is TGCAGCGTTGAAGCTCCGGGACAGGGTTCAGGCAACCCCCTCTACGAGCAGTACGTC. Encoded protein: CSVEAPGQGSGNPLYEQYV.

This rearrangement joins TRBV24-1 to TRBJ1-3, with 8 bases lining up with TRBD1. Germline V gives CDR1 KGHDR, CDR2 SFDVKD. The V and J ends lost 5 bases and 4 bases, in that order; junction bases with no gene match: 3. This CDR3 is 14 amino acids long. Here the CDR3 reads CATSAQGAGNTIYF. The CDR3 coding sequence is TGTGCCACCAGTGCCCAGGGGGCAGGAAACACCATATATTTT.

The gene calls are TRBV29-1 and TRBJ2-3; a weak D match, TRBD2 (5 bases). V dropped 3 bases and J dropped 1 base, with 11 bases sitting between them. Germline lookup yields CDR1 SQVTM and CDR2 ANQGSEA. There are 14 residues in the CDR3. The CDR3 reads CSVEGVLGTDTQYF. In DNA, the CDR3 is TGCAGCGTTGAGGGAGTGTTGGGCACAGATACGCAGTATTTT.

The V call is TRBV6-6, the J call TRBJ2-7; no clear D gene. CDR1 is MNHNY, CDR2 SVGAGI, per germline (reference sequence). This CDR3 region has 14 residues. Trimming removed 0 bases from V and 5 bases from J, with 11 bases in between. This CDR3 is CASSYSKGHNEQYV. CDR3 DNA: TGTGCCAGCAGTTACTCTAAAGGGCACAACGAGCAGTACGTC.

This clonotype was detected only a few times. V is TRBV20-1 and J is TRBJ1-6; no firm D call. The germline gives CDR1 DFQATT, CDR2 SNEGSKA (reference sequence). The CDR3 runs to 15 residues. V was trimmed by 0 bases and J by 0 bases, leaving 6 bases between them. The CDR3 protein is CSAREPSSYNSPLHF. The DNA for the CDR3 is TGCAGTGCTAGAGAGCCTAGCTCCTATAATTCACCCCTCCACTTT.

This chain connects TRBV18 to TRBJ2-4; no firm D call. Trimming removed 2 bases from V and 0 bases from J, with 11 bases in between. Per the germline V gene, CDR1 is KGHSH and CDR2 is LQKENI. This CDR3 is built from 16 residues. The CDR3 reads CASSPETLVAKNIQYF. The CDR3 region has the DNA TGTGCCAGCTCACCAGAGACACTTGTAGCCAAAAACATTCAGTACTTC.

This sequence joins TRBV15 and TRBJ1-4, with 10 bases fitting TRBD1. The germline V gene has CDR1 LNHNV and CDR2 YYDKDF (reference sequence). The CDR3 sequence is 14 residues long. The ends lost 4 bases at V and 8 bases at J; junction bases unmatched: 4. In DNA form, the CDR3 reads TGTGCCACCAGCAAGGGGACAGGGGAAGAAAAACTGTTTTTT. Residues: CATSKGTGEEKLFF.

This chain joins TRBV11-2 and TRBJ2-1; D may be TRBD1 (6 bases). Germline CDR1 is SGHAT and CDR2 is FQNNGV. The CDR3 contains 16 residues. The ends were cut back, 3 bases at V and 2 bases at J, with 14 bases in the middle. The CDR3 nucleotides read TGTGCCAGCAGCTTCCTACAGGGTGTGCCCTACAATGAGCAGTTCTTC. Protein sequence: CASSFLQGVPYNEQFF.

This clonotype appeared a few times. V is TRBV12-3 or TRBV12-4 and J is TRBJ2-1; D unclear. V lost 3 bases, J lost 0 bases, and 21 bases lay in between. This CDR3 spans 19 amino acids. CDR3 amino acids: CASSLSYSSAASSYNEQFF. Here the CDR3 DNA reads TGTGCCAGCAGTTTGAGTTATTCGTCGGCTGCAAGCTCCTACAATGAGCAGTTCTTC.